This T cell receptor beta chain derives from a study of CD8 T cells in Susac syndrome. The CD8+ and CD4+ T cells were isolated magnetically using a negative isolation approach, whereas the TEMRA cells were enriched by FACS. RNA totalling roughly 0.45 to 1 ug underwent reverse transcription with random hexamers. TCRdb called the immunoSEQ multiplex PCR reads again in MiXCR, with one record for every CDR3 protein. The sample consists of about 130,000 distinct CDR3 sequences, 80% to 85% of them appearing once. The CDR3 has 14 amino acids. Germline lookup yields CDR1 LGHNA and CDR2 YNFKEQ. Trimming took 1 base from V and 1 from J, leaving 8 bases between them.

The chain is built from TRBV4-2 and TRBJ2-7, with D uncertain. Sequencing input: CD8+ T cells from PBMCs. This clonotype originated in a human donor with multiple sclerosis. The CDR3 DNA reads TGTGCCAGCAGCCAAGGTCGTCGATCCTACGAGCAGTACTTC. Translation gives CASSQGRRSYEQYF.